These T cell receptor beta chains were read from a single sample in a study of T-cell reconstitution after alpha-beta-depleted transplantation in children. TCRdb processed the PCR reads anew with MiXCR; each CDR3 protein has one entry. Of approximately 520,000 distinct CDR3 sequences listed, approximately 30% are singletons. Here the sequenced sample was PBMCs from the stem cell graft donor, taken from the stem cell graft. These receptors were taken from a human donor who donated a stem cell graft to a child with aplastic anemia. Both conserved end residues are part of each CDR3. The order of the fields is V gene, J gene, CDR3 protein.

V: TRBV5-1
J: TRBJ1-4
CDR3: CASSPQTGVDEKLFF

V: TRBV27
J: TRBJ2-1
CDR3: CASSRTSGPYNEQFF

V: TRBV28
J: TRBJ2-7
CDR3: CASSSGTGLSYEQYF

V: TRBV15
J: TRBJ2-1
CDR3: CATSWGLAGAEQFF

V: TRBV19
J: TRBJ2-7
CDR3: CASSTGLASYEQYF

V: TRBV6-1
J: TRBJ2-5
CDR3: CAIQLAGSQETQYF

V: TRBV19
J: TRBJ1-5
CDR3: CASSINGGNQPQHF

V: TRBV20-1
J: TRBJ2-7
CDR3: CSARDKHGWTGSYEQYF

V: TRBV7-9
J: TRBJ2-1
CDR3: CASEGLGSSDEQFF

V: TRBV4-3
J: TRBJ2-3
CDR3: CASSHRPPGEGTDTQYF

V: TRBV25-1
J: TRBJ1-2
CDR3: CASSDPPGGHTF

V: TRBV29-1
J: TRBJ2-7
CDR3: CSVIYRGFLYEQYF

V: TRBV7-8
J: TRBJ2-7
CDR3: CASSSPRTGLSYEQYF

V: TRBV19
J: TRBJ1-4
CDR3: CASSIGQINEKLFF

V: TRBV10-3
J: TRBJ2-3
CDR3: CAISGDRWGTDTQYF